These T cell receptor beta chains were read from a single sample in a study of control samples from healthy donors and cancer patients. TCRdb keeps only in-frame clones here, not all; method: immunoSEQ multiplex PCR. The sample has fewer than 90,000 clones; about 88% are singletons. Material for sequencing was blood. The source of these receptors is a woman between 45 and 65 years old in good health. Each CDR3 is given with its conserved first and last residue. D genes are given only for firm matches. Only some rows state a clone size, as once, few, many or a class for expanded clones.

NA,NA,TRBJ1-2,TRBV10-3,TGTGCCATCAGCCTGACCGACTTTAACTATGGCTACACCTTC,CAISLTDFNYGYTF
NA,NA,TRBJ1-3,TRBV30,TGTGCCTGGAGTGTTACAAATGGAAACACCATATATTTT,CAWSVTNGNTIYF
TRBD1,NA,TRBJ1-1,TRBV18,TGTGCCAGCTCACCTCGACAGGGATGGAGCACTGAAGCTTTCTTT,CASSPRQGWSTEAFF
TRBD2,NA,TRBJ2-2,TRBV6-1,TGTGCCAGCAGTGCACTAGCGGGGGGTCAGAACACCGGGGAGCTGTTTTTT,CASSALAGGQNTGELFF
NA,NA,TRBJ2-3,TRBV19,TGTGCCAGTAGTATCCCCGCGGGCAGAAGCACAGATACGCAGTATTTT,CASSIPAGRSTDTQYF
NA,NA,TRBJ1-1,TRBV3-1/TRBV3-2,TGTGCCAGCAGCCAAGGGACTCCCTCGGGTGAAGCTTTCTTT,CASSQGTPSGEAFF
NA,NA,TRBJ1-1,TRBV3-1/TRBV3-2,TGTGCCAGCAGCCAAGGGCCCGTAGAAGGGACTGAAGCTTTCTTT,CASSQGPVEGTEAFF
NA,NA,TRBJ1-4,TRBV12-3/TRBV12-4,TGTGCCAGCAGTTTAGGGGAAAAACTGTTTTTT,CASSLGEKLFF
NA,few,TRBJ1-5,TRBV19,TGTGCCAGTAGTCGAGCAGGAGATCAGCCCCAGCATTTT,CASSRAGDQPQHF
NA,NA,TRBJ1-1,TRBV20-1,TGCAGTGCTAGTAAAGGGAGGAGTGAAGCTTTCTTT,CSASKGRSEAFF
NA,NA,TRBJ1-3,TRBV9,TGTGCCAGCAGCGAGGGCGACGTTGGAAACACCATATATTTT,CASSEGDVGNTIYF
NA,NA,TRBJ2-3,TRBV9,TGTGCCAGCAGCGTAGTGGCTGGGGCCCGTGGAGATACGCAGTATTTT,CASSVVAGARGDTQYF
NA,NA,TRBJ1-2,TRBV4-1,TGCGCCAGCAGCCAGACTGATAACTTATTACAGAACTATGGCTACACCTTC,CASSQTDNLLQNYGYTF
TRBD1,NA,TRBJ2-1,TRBV9,TGTGCCAGCAGCGCCACAGGGGGGAACAATGAGCAGTTCTTC,CASSATGGNNEQFF
NA,NA,TRBJ1-2,TRBV6-2/TRBV6-3,TGTGCCAGCACCCCCTTGGGAGGGAATGATGGCTACACCTTC,CASTPLGGNDGYTF
TRBD2,NA,TRBJ2-3,TRBV3-1/TRBV3-2,TGTGCCAGCAGCCAAGGAACCAGCGGGGGTTCAGATACGCAGTATTTT,CASSQGTSGGSDTQYF
NA,NA,TRBJ2-6,TRBV5-1,TGCGCCAGCGACTGGAGCTCTGGGGCCAACGTCCTGACTTTC,CASDWSSGANVLTF
NA,NA,TRBJ2-2,TRBV6-1,TGTGCCAGCAGTGATATTTTGAGGTTCACCGGGGAGCTGTTTTTT,CASSDILRFTGELFF
NA,NA,TRBJ1-5,TRBV2,TGTGCCAGCGGGGCCAGCAATCAGCCCCAGCATTTT,CASGASNQPQHF
NA,NA,TRBJ2-4,TRBV2,TGTGCCAGCAGTGATCAGGTACAGGGAAGGAATCATCAGTACTTC,CASSDQVQGRNHQYF
TRBD2,NA,TRBJ2-6,TRBV3-1/TRBV3-2,TGTGCCAGCAGCCAAGTACGACTAGCGGGGCACTCTGGGGCCAACGTCCTGACTTTC,CASSQVRLAGHSGANVLTF
TRBD2,NA,TRBJ2-3,TRBV4-1,TGCGCCAGCAGCCAAGTAGCTAGCGGGGGTGCAGATACGCAGTATTTT,CASSQVASGGADTQYF
NA,NA,TRBJ1-2,TRBV5-8,TGTGCCAGCAGCTTTAAGGATTGGGATGGCTACACCTTC,CASSFKDWDGYTF
NA,NA,TRBJ2-1,TRBV19,TGTGCCAGTGGCACCGGGACCATCAATGAGCAGTTCTTC,CASGTGTINEQFF
NA,NA,TRBJ2-1,TRBV9,TGTGCCAGCAGCGTAGGTTCCTACAATGAGCAGTTCTTC,CASSVGSYNEQFF
NA,NA,TRBJ2-7,TRBV11-2,TGTGCCAGCAGCACTCACAGGTTCGGCGAGCAGTACTTC,CASSTHRFGEQYF
NA,NA,TRBJ2-2,TRBV2,TGTGCCAGCAGTGTTGTTTCCACCGGGGAGCTGTTTTTT,CASSVVSTGELFF
TRBD1,NA,TRBJ1-1,TRBV24-1,TGTGCCACTGAAGGGGGCTCTGAAGCTTTCTTT,CATEGGSEAFF
TRBD2,NA,TRBJ2-4,TRBV5-1,TGCGCCAGCAGCTTGGAGGGGAGGGCGCAAAACATTCAGTACTTC,CASSLEGRAQNIQYF
NA,once,TRBJ1-1,TRBV14,TGTGCCAGCAGCCAATTTGGTGACGCTTTCTTT,CASSQFGDAFF
TRBD2,NA,TRBJ2-7,TRBV11-2,TGTGCCAGCAGCCCCGGACTAGCCTCCTACGAGCAGTACTTC,CASSPGLASYEQYF